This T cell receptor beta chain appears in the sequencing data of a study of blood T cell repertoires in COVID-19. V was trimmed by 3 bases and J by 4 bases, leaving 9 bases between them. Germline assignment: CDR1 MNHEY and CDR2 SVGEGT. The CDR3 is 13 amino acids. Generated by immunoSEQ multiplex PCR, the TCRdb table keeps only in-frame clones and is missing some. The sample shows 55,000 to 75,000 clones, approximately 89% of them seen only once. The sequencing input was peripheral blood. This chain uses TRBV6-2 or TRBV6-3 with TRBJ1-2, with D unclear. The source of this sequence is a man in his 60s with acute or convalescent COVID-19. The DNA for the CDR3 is TGTGCCAGCAGTTATGAGGGCGGCTATGGCTACACCTTC. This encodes CASSYEGGYGYTF.